The entry below gives a single T cell receptor beta chain sequence along with its context. The data were taken from a study of blood T cells in healthy people across ages. It was with a sample-barcoded 5' primer and a J-beta primer mix that a second PCR of roughly 7 to 12 cycles was run. TCRdb passed the 5' RACE reads through MiXCR, listing each CDR3 protein once. The table includes hundreds of thousands of distinct CDR3 sequences, about 26% detected once. This sample was shared with a second study, whose subject was T cells of mothers and their children. That work contributes: Persisting microchimeric T cell clones went undetected.

What was sequenced was blood. This sequence was found in a boy aged 2 to 9 in good health.

The CDR3 nucleotides read TGTGCCAGCAGTTTATGGGGAAGTGGCACAGATACGCAGTATTTT. It encodes CASSLWGSGTDTQYF. The V and J genes are TRBV28 and TRBJ2-3, with D uncertain. V was trimmed by 0 bases and J by 1 base, leaving 8 bases between them. Germline-derived CDR1 and CDR2 are MDHEN and SYDVKM. The length of the CDR3 is 15 residues.